Given below is one T cell receptor (beta chain) in context. Repertoires were generated with immunoSEQ multiplex PCR, while TCRdb's copy carries only in-frame clones and drops some. The table shows tens of thousands of clones, with roughly 89% occurring only once. The data were obtained in a study of T cell changes during pregnancy in multiple sclerosis. V lost 5 bases to trimming and J lost 0 bases, with 16 bases between them. The CDR3 extends over 16 amino acids. Germline values: CDR1 SGHNT, CDR2 YYREEE (reference sequence). The chain employs TRBV5-4 and TRBJ2-3, with D maybe TRBD1 (5 bases). Sequences were derived from peripheral blood, sampled after pregnancy. This clonotype was obtained from a female donor in good health, enrolled as a control in a pregnancy study. This CDR3 reads CASSPQGLSSTDTQYF. The CDR3, as DNA: TGTGCCAGCAGTCCTCAGGGTCTCTCTAGCACAGATACGCAGTATTTT.